One and the same sample provided the 2 T cell receptor beta chains below, sequenced in a study of blood T cells in healthy people across ages. Using a J-beta primer mix together with a sample-barcoded 5' primer, a second PCR was run for roughly 6 to 11 cycles. TCRdb re-analysed the 5' RACE reads in MiXCR, keeping a single row per CDR3 protein. In the table there are around 2 million distinct CDR3 sequences, roughly two fifths of which are singletons. The specimen sequenced was blood. The receptors here all came from a human donor in good health.

The chain links TRBV20-1 to TRBJ1-1, with TRBD1 identical over 8 bases. Germline V gene sequence: CDR1 DFQATT, CDR2 SNEGSKA (reference sequence). This CDR3 is built from 11 residues. The CDR3 protein is CRPFRTGTAFF. CDR3 nucleotide sequence: TGCAGGCCCTTCCGGACAGGGACCGCTTTCTTT.

J is TRBJ1-4 and V is TRBV2, with unresolved D. CDR1 is SNHLY, CDR2 FYNNEI, per germline. CDR3 length equals 15 residues. As DNA, the CDR3 is TGTGCAACCAGCACCAAAGCGGACCCTAATGAAAAACTGTTTTTT. Translating it yields CATSTKADPNEKLFF.